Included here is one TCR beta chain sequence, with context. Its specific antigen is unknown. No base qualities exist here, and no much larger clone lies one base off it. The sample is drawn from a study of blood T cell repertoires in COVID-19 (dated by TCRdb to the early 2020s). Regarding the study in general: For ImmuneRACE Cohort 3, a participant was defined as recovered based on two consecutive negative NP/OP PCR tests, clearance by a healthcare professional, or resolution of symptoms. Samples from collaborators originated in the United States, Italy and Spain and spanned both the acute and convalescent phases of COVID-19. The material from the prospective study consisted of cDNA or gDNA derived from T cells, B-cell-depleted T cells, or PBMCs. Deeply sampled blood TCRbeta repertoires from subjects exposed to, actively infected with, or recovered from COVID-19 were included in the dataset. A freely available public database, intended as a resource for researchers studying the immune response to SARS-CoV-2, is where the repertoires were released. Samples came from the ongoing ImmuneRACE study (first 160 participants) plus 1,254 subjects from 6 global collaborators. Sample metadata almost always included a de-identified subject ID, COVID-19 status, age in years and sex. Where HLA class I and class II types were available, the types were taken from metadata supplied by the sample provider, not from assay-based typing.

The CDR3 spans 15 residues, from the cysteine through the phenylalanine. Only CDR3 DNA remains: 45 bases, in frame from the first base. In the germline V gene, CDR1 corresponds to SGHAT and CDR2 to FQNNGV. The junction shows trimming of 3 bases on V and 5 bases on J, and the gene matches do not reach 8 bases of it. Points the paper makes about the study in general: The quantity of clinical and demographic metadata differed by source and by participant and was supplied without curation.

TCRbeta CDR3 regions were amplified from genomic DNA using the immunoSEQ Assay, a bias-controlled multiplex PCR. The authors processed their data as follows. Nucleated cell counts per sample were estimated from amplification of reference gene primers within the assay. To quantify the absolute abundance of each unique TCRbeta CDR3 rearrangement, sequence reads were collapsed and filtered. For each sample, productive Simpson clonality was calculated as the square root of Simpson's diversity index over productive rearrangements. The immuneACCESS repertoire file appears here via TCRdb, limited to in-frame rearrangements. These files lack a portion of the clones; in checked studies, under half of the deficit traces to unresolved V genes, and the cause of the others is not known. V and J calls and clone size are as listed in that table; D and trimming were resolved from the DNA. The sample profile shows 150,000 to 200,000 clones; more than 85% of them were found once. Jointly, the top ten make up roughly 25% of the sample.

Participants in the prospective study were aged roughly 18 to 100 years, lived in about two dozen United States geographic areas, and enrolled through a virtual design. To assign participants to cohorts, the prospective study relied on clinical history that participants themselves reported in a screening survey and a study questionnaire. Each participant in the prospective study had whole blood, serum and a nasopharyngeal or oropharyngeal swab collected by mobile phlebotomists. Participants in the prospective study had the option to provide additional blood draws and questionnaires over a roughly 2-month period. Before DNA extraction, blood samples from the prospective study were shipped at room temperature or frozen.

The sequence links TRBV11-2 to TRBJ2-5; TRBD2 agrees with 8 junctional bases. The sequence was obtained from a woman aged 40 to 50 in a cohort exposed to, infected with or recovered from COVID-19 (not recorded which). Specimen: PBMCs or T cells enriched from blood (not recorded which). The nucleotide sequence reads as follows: TGTGCCAGCAGCTTGGGACGGGGGGGCCAGGAGACCCAGTACTTC. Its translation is CASSLGRGGQETQYF.